One and the same sample provided the 20 T cell receptor beta chains below, sequenced in a study of T-cell reconstitution after alpha-beta-depleted transplantation in children (dated by TCRdb to 2016 to 2017). What the treatment or condition label conveys for this sample: allogeneic hematopoietic cell transplantation with graft depleted of TCRalphabeta T cells and CD19 B cells. Libraries came from PCR. Sequencing was carried out with an Illumina HiSeq 2500. TCR library preparation used molecular barcoding, with unique molecular identifiers applied to normalize quantification of the TCRbeta repertoire. Clones were called with MiXCR by TCRdb after fastp trimmed the public reads at Q25, and only in-frame beta chains were retained. Here each entry gathers all rows of one CDR3 protein and keeps the most common genes and DNA. This sample comprises fewer than 700,000 distinct CDR3 sequences, 10% to 15% of them detected only once. The ten largest clones take up 2.2% of the sample.

The material was PBMCs, mostly from graft donor cells, obtained 360 days after TCRalphabeta/CD19-depleted stem cell transplant. These receptors were collected from a male patient younger than 18 who had a stem cell transplant for acute myeloid leukemia, so the T cells may come from the graft donor.

This clonotype was recorded many times. The rearrangement links TRBV11-2 to TRBJ2-1, with TRBD2 matching 11 bases. CDR1 and CDR2 from the germline V gene are SGHAT and FQNNGV. The trim removed 0 bases at V and 4 bases at J, leaving 5 bases unmatched. This CDR3 region has 17 residues. The DNA of the CDR3 is TGTGCCAGCAGCTTAGATCGGGGGACTAGCGGATACAATGAGCAGTTCTTC. Encoded protein: CASSLDRGTSGYNEQFF.

The table lists this clonotype with many counts. The V call is TRBV4-2, the J call TRBJ2-7, with 8 bases that match TRBD1. CDR3 length equals 15 residues. Trimming took 2 bases from V and 7 from J; bases not matched to a gene: 10. Germline V lookup: CDR1 LGHNA, CDR2 YNFKEQ. The DNA of the CDR3 is TGTGCCAGCAGCCAATCCTGGGACAGGCCTTTAGAGCAGTACTTC. Translating it yields CASSQSWDRPLEQYF.

This chain links TRBV13 with TRBJ2-7; 9 nucleotides align to TRBD2. Unmatched junction bases numbered 4, after V lost 5 bases and J lost 2 bases. The CDR3 totals 14 residues. In germline, CDR1 is PRHDT, CDR2 FYEKMQ (reference sequence). The CDR3 DNA sequence: TGTGCCAGCAGCCTGGGGACTAGCACCTACGAGCAGTACTTC. Its translation: CASSLGTSTYEQYF.

This clonotype appeared a few times. The chain uses TRBV20-1 and TRBJ2-7; 9 nucleotides match TRBD2. Germline lookup yields CDR1 DFQATT and CDR2 SNEGSKA (reference sequence). V was pared by 4 bases and J by 3 bases, with 7 bases of the junction left unmatched. This CDR3 contains 14 residues. CDR3 amino acids: CSATASGRSYEQYF. CDR3 sequence (DNA): TGCAGTGCTACCGCGAGCGGGAGGAGCTACGAGCAGTACTTC.

This clonotype has only a few counts. V and J are TRBV20-1 and TRBJ2-7; 10 positions match TRBD2. Trimming cost V 6 bases and J 4 bases; bases outside gene matches: 18. The CDR3 contains 17 residues. CDR1 is DFQATT, CDR2 SNEGSKA, per germline (reference sequence). The CDR3 is CSAPGPLSGRVSYEQYF. The CDR3 DNA sequence: TGCAGTGCCCCCGGACCCCTCAGCGGGAGGGTTTCGTACGAGCAGTACTTC.

The chain has TRBV3-1 and TRBJ1-1; no reliable D call. The CDR3 runs to 14 residues. CDR1 is LGHDT, CDR2 YNNKEL, per germline (reference sequence). The ends were cut back, 4 bases at V and 6 bases at J, with 15 bases in the middle. This CDR3 reads CASSPRQSASEAFF. The CDR3 region has the DNA TGTGCCAGCAGCCCGAGGCAGTCGGCTTCTGAAGCTTTCTTT.

This chain connects TRBV24-1 to TRBJ2-3, with 12 bases that match TRBD1. The V gene's germline CDR1 is KGHDR and CDR2 SFDVKD. V trimming: 3 bases; J trimming: 3 bases; junction bases outside the gene matches: 3. This CDR3 is built from 16 residues. The CDR3 sequence is CATSDLGQGATDTQYF. The CDR3 nucleotides read TGTGCCACCAGTGATCTGGGACAGGGGGCAACAGATACGCAGTATTTT.

V gene TRBV28 combines with J gene TRBJ2-7, with TRBD1 matching over 8 bases. Germline CDR1 and CDR2: MDHEN and SYDVKM. This CDR3 contains 14 residues. Losses at the gene ends were 7 bases for V and 2 bases for J; bases not matched to a gene: 7. This chain's CDR3 is CASKPPGGPYEQYF. In DNA form, the CDR3 reads TGTGCCAGCAAGCCCCCAGGGGGCCCCTACGAGCAGTACTTC.

This clonotype occurred a few times. The rearrangement joins TRBV28 to TRBJ2-4; the D call may be TRBD1 or TRBD2 (6 bases each). Germline CDR1 is MDHEN and CDR2 is SYDVKM. Trimming left V 3 bases short and J 8 bases short, with 14 bases between. This CDR3 is 14 amino acids long. CDR3 sequence reads: CASSFGTTGDIQYF. In nucleotides, the CDR3 is TGTGCCAGCAGTTTCGGGACAACGGGGGACATTCAGTACTTC.

This clonotype was observed a handful of times. The chain recombines TRBV21-1 with TRBJ2-2; TRBD1 is the table's D call and was not checked against the DNA. TRBV21-1 is assigned pseudogene status. The CDR3 is 18 residues long. The CDR3 DNA follows: TGTGCCAGCAGCACCTTAGGCAGGGTCACCAGTAGGGCCGGGGAGCTGTTTTTT. Translation gives CASSTLGRVTSRAGELFF.

This chain connects TRBV28 to TRBJ2-2; D is unclear. Germline values: CDR1 MDHEN, CDR2 SYDVKM. V gave up 6 bases and J gave up 7 bases, with 21 bases separating them. The CDR3 covers 16 residues. CDR3 protein: CASRLPRALSGGELFF. CDR3 DNA sequence: TGTGCCAGCAGGTTGCCAAGGGCGCTATCGGGCGGGGAGCTGTTTTTT.

The table lists this clonotype with a few counts. The rearrangement uses TRBV4-1 and TRBJ2-1; 9 nucleotides agree with TRBD2. V gave up 4 bases and J gave up 5 bases; unmatched junction bases: 15. The germline CDR1 and CDR2 sequences are MGHRA and YSYEKL. CDR3 length: 18 amino acids. CDR3 protein: CASSPSTSGPGAHNEQFF. The DNA of the CDR3 is TGCGCCAGCAGCCCCTCCACTAGCGGGCCGGGGGCACACAATGAGCAGTTCTTC.

This clonotype was seen a few times. The chain joins TRBV28 to TRBJ2-3; 10 nucleotides line up with TRBD1. J lost 2 bases, V lost 7 bases, and 9 bases had no gene match. Germline V CDR1 and CDR2: MDHEN, SYDVKM. This CDR3 comprises 16 residues. The CDR3 nucleotides read TGTGCCAGCATTGACAGGGGGCGCGGGGACACAGATACGCAGTATTTT. Protein product: CASIDRGRGDTDTQYF.

This clonotype was seen ten or more times. The CDR3 here is CASSLTGYGSTDTQYF. CDR3 DNA sequence: TGTGCCAGCAGCTTAACTGGCTACGGGAGCACAGATACGCAGTATTTT. The chain carries TRBV7-3 and TRBJ2-3; D is unresolved. V was cut by 0 bases and J by 0 bases, with 10 bases left in between. Germline assignment: CDR1 SGHTA and CDR2 FQGTGA. CDR3 length: 16 amino acids.

The chain recombines TRBV9 with TRBJ2-7; D remains unclear. This CDR3 has 14 amino acids. Germline assignment: CDR1 SGDLS and CDR2 YYNGEE. V was shortened by 0 bases and J by 5 bases, with 12 bases between the two germline ends. CDR3 in amino acids: CASSVGGPPDEQYF. The DNA for the CDR3 is TGTGCCAGCAGCGTAGGAGGCCCTCCGGACGAGCAGTACTTC.

The chain employs TRBV10-3 and TRBJ2-1; TRBD1 might be the D (6 bases). CDR3 length: 14 amino acids. V was trimmed by 7 bases and J by 1 base, leaving 11 bases between them. Germline values: CDR1 ENHRY, CDR2 SYGVKD. The CDR3, as DNA: TGTGCCATCAATGGACAGCTATCCTACAATGAGCAGTTCTTC. As protein: CAINGQLSYNEQFF.

This clonotype was found a few times. This chain links TRBV20-1 with TRBJ1-1, with D tentatively TRBD1 (6 bases). This CDR3 region has 12 residues. Between the trimmed V and J ends, which lost 3 bases and 3 bases, there was a span of 8 bases. The germline gives CDR1 DFQATT, CDR2 SNEGSKA (reference sequence). The CDR3 DNA reads as TGCAGTGCTAGCGGGGGGCACACTGAAGCTTTCTTT. Translated, it gives CSASGGHTEAFF.

The gene calls are TRBV10-3 and TRBJ2-7; D is perhaps TRBD2 (6 bases). Per the germline V gene, CDR1 is ENHRY and CDR2 is SYGVKD. The CDR3 extends over 12 amino acids. V shed 0 bases and J shed 11 bases, with 11 bases lying between them. CDR3 protein: CAISESRGGEYF. The CDR3 DNA is TGTGCCATCAGTGAGTCCCGCGGCGGGGAGTACTTC.

This clonotype showed up just a few times. The chain links TRBV12-3 or TRBV12-4 to TRBJ2-2; D might be TRBD2 (6 bases). The V end was cut by 2 bases, the J end by 6 bases, with 28 bases between. The CDR3 is 20 amino acids. The CDR3 loop is CASSLNVPEAMTSWPGELFF. The CDR3 DNA sequence: TGTGCCAGCAGTTTAAATGTTCCAGAGGCGATGACTAGTTGGCCCGGGGAGCTGTTTTTT.

This clonotype was seen a few times. The rearrangement joins TRBV4-2 to TRBJ2-7; 15 bases map to TRBD2. The V segment lost 1 base and the J segment 2 bases; nucleotides outside the gene matches: 6. Germline values: CDR1 LGHNA, CDR2 YNFKEQ. The length of the CDR3 is 18 residues. CDR3 bases: TGTGCCAGCAGCCAAGTGGCCGGGACTAGCGGGAGGACCTACGAGCAGTACTTC. Protein sequence: CASSQVAGTSGRTYEQYF.